This is a list of T cell receptor beta chains from one sample in a study of blood T cell repertoires in COVID-19. Sequencing used immunoSEQ multiplex PCR; TCRdb keeps in-frame clones, though not all of them. This sample has 59,000 or so clones, with 82% found just once. Sequencing was performed on peripheral blood. All receptors derive from a human donor in a cohort sampled during active COVID-19. CDR3s include the opening cysteine and the closing phenylalanine or tryptophan. A D gene is named only where the DNA matches it firmly. The size entry is marked missing in some rows and otherwise reads once, few, many or a size class.

j_call | v_call | clone_size | d_call | cdr3_aa | cdr3_nt
TRBJ2-7 | TRBV7-9 | - | - | CASSPWGLGEDEQYF | TGTGCCAGCAGCCCCTGGGGACTGGGGGAGGACGAGCAGTACTTC
TRBJ1-3 | TRBV19 | - | TRBD1 | CASRDSYSGNTIYF | TGTGCCAGTCGGGACAGCTACTCTGGAAACACCATATATTTT
TRBJ1-5 | TRBV9 | - | - | CASSYLGGPQHF | TGTGCCAGCAGCTACCTGGGAGGGCCCCAGCATTTT
TRBJ1-6 | TRBV6-6 | - | TRBD1 | CASSPSGDSSYNSPLHF | TGTGCCAGCAGTCCCTCAGGGGACAGCTCCTATAATTCACCCCTCCACTTT
TRBJ1-1 | TRBV29-1 | few | - | CSGQGTEAFF | TGCAGCGGTCAGGGGACTGAAGCTTTCTTT
TRBJ2-3 | TRBV9 | few | - | CASSTWTASTDTQYF | TGTGCCAGCAGCACCTGGACAGCTAGCACAGATACGCAGTATTTT
TRBJ2-2 | TRBV12-3/TRBV12-4 | - | - | CASSSTRAGELFF | TGTGCCAGCAGTTCGACTAGGGCCGGGGAGCTGTTTTTT
TRBJ2-7 | TRBV4-1 | few | - | CASSRTQGRSYEQYF | TGCGCCAGCAGCCGAACGCAGGGGCGATCCTACGAGCAGTACTTC
TRBJ2-1 | TRBV11-2 | once | - | CASSKGTATYNEQFF | TGTGCCAGCAGCAAAGGGACTGCCACTTACAATGAGCAGTTCTTC
TRBJ2-3 | TRBV3-1/TRBV3-2 | - | TRBD2 | CASSQGLAGGYTQYF | TGTGCCAGCAGCCAGGGACTAGCGGGGGGGTATACGCAGTATTTT
TRBJ2-1 | TRBV5-1 | few | TRBD2 | CASSWTSGGDRSKFF | TGCGCCAGCAGCTGGACTAGCGGGGGGGACCGAAGCAAGTTCTTC
TRBJ2-1 | TRBV4-2 | - | - | CASSQSAANEQFF | TGTGCCAGCAGCCAAAGCGCGGCGAATGAGCAGTTCTTC
TRBJ2-3 | TRBV3-1/TRBV3-2 | once | TRBD2 | CASTPSVGGGTDTQYF | TGTGCCAGCACACCGAGCGTCGGGGGAGGGACAGATACGCAGTATTTT
TRBJ1-1 | TRBV7-2 | - | - | CASSLEAGVNTEAFF | TGTGCCAGCAGCTTAGAGGCAGGGGTGAACACTGAAGCTTTCTTT
TRBJ1-2 | TRBV5-4 | - | - | CASSGASYGYTF | TGTGCCAGCAGCGGGGCATCCTATGGCTACACCTTC
TRBJ1-3 | TRBV4-1 | - | - | CASSRDRSGGTIYF | TGCGCCAGCAGCCGAGACAGGTCCGGAGGCACCATATATTTT
TRBJ1-1 | TRBV25-1 | - | TRBD1 | CASSERRGQGLPEAFF | TGTGCCAGCAGTGAACGTAGGGGACAGGGGCTCCCTGAAGCTTTCTTT
TRBJ2-2 | TRBV4-1 | - | TRBD2 | CASSQGAGGLTGELFF | TGCGCCAGCAGCCAAGGAGCGGGGGGGCTCACCGGGGAGCTGTTTTTT
TRBJ1-5 | TRBV10-3 | - | - | CAISDRGTGQPQHF | TGTGCCATCAGTGACAGGGGTACTGGTCAGCCCCAGCATTTT
TRBJ1-5 | TRBV27 | few | TRBD1 | CASSSRSGTGLNQPQHF | TGTGCCAGCAGTTCTCGCAGCGGGACAGGGCTCAATCAGCCCCAGCATTTT
TRBJ1-5 | TRBV3-1/TRBV3-2 | - | TRBD1 | CASSQDGQGGQPQHF | TGTGCCAGCAGCCAAGATGGGCAGGGGGGTCAGCCCCAGCATTTT
TRBJ2-7 | TRBV5-1 | - | TRBD2 | CASSVLAGDSYEQYF | TGCGCCAGCAGCGTACTAGCGGGGGACTCCTACGAGCAGTACTTC
TRBJ2-1 | TRBV5-4 | - | - | CASSLALEDEQFF | TGTGCCAGCAGCTTGGCCTTGGAGGATGAGCAGTTCTTC
TRBJ2-3 | TRBV4-1 | - | TRBD1 | CASSQVRDRAGDTQYF | TGCGCCAGCAGCCAAGTTCGGGACAGGGCCGGAGATACGCAGTATTTT
TRBJ2-5 | TRBV4-2 | - | TRBD2 | CASSQELARRTSEETQYF | TGTGCCAGCAGCCAAGAATTGGCTCGTCGGACTAGTGAAGAGACCCAGTACTTC
TRBJ2-2 | TRBV11-3 | - | - | CASSSEFGGELFF | TGTGCCAGCAGCTCCGAGTTCGGCGGGGAGCTGTTTTTT
TRBJ1-1 | TRBV6-1 | - | - | CASSEFSRTEAFF | TGTGCCAGCAGTGAATTTTCTCGTACTGAAGCTTTCTTT